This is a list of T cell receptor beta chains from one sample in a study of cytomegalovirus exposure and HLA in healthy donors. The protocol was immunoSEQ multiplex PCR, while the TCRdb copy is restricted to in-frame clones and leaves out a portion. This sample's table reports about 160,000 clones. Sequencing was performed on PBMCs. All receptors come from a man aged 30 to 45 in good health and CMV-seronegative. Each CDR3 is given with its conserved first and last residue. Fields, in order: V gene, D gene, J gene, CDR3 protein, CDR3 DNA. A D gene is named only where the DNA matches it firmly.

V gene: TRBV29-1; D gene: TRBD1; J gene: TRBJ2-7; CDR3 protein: CSVEGEDRGIREQYF; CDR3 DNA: TGCAGCGTTGAGGGGGAGGACAGGGGGATTCGGGAGCAGTACTTC
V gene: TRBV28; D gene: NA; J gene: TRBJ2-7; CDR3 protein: CASSLPGHIKGEQYF; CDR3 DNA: TGTGCCAGCAGTCTCCCGGGACATATAAAGGGGGAGCAGTACTTC
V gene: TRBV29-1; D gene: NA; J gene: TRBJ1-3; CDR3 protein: CSVALEIGNTIYF; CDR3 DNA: TGCAGCGTCGCCCTCGAGATTGGAAACACCATATATTTT
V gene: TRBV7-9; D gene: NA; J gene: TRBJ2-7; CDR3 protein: CASSFPPYESSYEQYF; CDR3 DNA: TGTGCCAGCAGCTTCCCTCCTTACGAGAGCTCCTACGAGCAGTACTTC
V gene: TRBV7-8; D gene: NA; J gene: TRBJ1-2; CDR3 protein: CASSYQGYGYTF; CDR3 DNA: TGTGCCAGCAGCTATCAGGGGTATGGCTACACCTTC
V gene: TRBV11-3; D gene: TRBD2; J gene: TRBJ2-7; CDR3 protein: CASSLASGSFKNEQYF; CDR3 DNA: TGTGCCAGCAGCCTCGCTAGCGGGAGTTTTAAGAACGAGCAGTACTTC
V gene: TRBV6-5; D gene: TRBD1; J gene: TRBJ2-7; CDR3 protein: CASSSWTGSYEQYF; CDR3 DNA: TGTGCCAGCAGTTCTTGGACAGGTTCCTACGAGCAGTACTTC
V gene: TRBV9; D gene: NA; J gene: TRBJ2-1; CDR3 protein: CASSVSQLSGSYNEQFF; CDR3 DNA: TGTGCCAGCAGCGTAAGCCAGCTTAGCGGCTCCTACAATGAGCAGTTCTTC
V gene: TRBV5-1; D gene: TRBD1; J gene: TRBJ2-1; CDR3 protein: CASSSQTGEIYNEQFF; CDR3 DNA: TGCGCCAGCAGCTCCCAGACAGGGGAAATATACAATGAGCAGTTCTTC
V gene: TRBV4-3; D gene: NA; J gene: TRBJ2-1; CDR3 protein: CASSQAAQRAYNEQFF; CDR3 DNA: TGCGCCAGCAGCCAAGCTGCCCAGCGGGCTTACAATGAGCAGTTCTTC
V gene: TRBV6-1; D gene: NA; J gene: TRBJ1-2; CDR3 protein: CASSEYVTGSGYGYTF; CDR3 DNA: TGTGCCAGCAGTGAATATGTAACAGGGTCGGGCTATGGCTACACCTTC
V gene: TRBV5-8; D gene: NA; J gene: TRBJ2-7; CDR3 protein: CASSLAGRDYEQYF; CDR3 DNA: TGTGCCAGCAGCTTGGCGGGTCGGGACTACGAGCAGTACTTC
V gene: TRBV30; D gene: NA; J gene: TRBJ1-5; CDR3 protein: CAYDNSGLFINQPQHF; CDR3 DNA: TGTGCCTACGATAACTCTGGACTGTTTATAAATCAGCCCCAGCATTTT
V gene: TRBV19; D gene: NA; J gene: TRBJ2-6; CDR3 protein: CASSIGRGAGANVLTF; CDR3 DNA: TGTGCCAGTAGTATAGGTAGGGGTGCTGGGGCCAACGTCCTGACTTTC
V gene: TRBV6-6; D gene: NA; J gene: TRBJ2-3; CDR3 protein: CASTLTGLVDTQYF; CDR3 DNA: TGTGCCAGCACCCTGACAGGTCTAGTTGATACGCAGTATTTT
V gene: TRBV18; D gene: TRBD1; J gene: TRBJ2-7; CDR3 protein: CASSLTGTYEQYF; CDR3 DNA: TGTGCCAGCTCATTGACAGGGACCTACGAGCAGTACTTC
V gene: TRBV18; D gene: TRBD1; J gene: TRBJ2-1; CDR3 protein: CASSPPQGATYNEQFF; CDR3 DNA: TGTGCCAGCTCACCACCGCAGGGGGCCACGTACAATGAGCAGTTCTTC
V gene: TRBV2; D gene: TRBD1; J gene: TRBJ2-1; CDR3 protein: CASLSDRYGNEQFF; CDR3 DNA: TGTGCCAGCTTGTCGGACAGGTATGGGAATGAGCAGTTCTTC
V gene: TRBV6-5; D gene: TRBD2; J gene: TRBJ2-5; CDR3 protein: CASSSGLAGETQYF; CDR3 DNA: TGTGCCAGCAGTTCAGGACTAGCGGGAGAGACCCAGTACTTC
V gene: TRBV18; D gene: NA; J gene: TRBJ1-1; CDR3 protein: CASSPASGHWNTEAFF; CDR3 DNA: TGTGCCAGCTCACCAGCTTCAGGACATTGGAACACTGAAGCTTTCTTT
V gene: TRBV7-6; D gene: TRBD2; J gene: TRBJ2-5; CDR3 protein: CASSGSGSVRETQYF; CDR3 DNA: TGTGCCAGCAGCGGTAGCGGGAGCGTCAGAGAGACCCAGTACTTC
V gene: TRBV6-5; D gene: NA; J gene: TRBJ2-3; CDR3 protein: CASSYSPGQRTDTQYF; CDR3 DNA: TGTGCCAGCAGTTACTCACCCGGACAGAGAACAGATACGCAGTATTTT
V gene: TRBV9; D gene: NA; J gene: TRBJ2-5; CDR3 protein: CASSVETFQETQYF; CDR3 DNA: TGTGCCAGCAGCGTAGAGACTTTCCAAGAGACCCAGTACTTC
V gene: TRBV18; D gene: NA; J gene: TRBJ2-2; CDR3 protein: CASSPMTEGTGELFF; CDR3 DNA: TGTGCCAGCTCACCAATGACGGAGGGAACCGGGGAGCTGTTTTTT
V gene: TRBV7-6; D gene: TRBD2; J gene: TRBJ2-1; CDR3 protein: CASSSSGPEQFF; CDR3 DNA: TGTGCCAGCAGCTCTAGCGGGCCTGAGCAGTTCTTC
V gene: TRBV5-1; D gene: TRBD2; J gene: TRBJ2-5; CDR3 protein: CASSVTPGLAGETQYF; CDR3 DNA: TGCGCCAGCAGCGTGACACCGGGACTAGCGGGGGAGACCCAGTACTTC
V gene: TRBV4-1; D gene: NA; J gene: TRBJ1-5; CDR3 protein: CASSQRQEYSNQPQHF; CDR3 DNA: TGCGCCAGCAGCCAAAGACAGGAATATAGCAATCAGCCCCAGCATTTT
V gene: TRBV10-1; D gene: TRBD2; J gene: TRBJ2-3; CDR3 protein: CASNIAGGPTDTQYF; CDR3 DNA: TGCGCCAGCAACATAGCGGGAGGGCCAACAGATACGCAGTATTTT
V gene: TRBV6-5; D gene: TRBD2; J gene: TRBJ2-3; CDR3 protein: CASRPTSGRTDTQYF; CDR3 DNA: TGTGCCAGCAGGCCGACTAGCGGGAGAACAGATACGCAGTATTTT
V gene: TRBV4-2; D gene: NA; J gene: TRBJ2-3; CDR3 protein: CASSQDYRESDTQYF; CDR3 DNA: TGTGCCAGCAGCCAAGATTATCGGGAGTCAGATACGCAGTATTTT
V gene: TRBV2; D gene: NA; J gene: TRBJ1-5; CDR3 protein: CASSETGPYSNQPQHF; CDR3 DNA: TGTGCCAGCAGTGAAACAGGGCCCTATAGCAATCAGCCCCAGCATTTT
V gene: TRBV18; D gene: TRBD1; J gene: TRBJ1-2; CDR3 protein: CASSPGQGGSNYGYTF; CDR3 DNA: TGTGCCAGCTCACCGGGACAGGGTGGGAGTAACTATGGCTACACCTTC
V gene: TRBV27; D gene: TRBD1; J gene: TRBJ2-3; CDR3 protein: CASSLLGDRDGDTQYF; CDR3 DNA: TGTGCCAGCAGTTTACTTGGGGACAGGGATGGAGATACGCAGTATTTT
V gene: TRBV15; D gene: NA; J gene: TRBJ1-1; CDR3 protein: CATSRYRAEAFF; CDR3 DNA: TGTGCCACCAGCAGATACAGGGCCGAAGCTTTCTTT
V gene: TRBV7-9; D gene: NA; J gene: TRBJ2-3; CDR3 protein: CASSLSDYSTDTQYF; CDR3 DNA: TGTGCCAGCAGCTTAAGCGATTATAGCACAGATACGCAGTATTTT
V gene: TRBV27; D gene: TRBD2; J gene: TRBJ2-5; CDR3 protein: CASSLGVAGGDETQYF; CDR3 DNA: TGTGCCAGCAGTCTAGGGGTGGCGGGAGGGGATGAGACCCAGTACTTC
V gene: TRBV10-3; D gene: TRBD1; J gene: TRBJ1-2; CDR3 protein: CATDRGSGYTF; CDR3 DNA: TGTGCCACCGACAGGGGCTCTGGCTACACCTTC
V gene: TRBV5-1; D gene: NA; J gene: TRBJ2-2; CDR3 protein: CASSVPGTNTGELFF; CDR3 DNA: TGCGCCAGCAGCGTCCCCGGGACAAACACCGGGGAGCTGTTTTTT
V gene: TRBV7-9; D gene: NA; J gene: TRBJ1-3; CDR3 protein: CASSSYLLTANSGNTIYF; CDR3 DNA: TGTGCCAGCAGCTCTTACCTCCTGACAGCGAACTCTGGAAACACCATATATTTT
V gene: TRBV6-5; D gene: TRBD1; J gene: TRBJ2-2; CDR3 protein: CASSSGTGSTGELFF; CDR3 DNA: TGTGCCAGCAGTTCCGGGACAGGTTCAACCGGGGAGCTGTTTTTT
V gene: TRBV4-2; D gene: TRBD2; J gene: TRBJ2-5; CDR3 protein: CASSPLGTSGMQETQYF; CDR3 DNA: TGTGCCAGCAGCCCCCTCGGGACTAGCGGGATGCAAGAGACCCAGTACTTC
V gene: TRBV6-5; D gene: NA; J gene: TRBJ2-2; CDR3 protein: CASSYERSSHTGELFF; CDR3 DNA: TGTGCCAGCAGTTACGAAAGGTCTAGTCACACCGGGGAGCTGTTTTTT
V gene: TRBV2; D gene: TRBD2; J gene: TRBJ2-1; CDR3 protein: CASSPSSGRKDEQFF; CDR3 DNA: TGTGCCAGCAGTCCCTCTAGCGGGAGGAAGGATGAGCAGTTCTTC
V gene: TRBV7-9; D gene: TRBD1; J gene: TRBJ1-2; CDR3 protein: CASSQRGTGGYGYTF; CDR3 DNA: TGTGCCAGCAGCCAGAGAGGGACAGGGGGCTATGGCTACACCTTC
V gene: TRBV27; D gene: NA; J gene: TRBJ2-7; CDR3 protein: CASSKQGSGYGDYEQYF; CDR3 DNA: TGTGCCAGCAGTAAACAGGGATCGGGTTACGGAGACTACGAGCAGTACTTC
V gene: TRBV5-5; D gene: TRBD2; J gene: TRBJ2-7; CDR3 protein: CASGGVSSYEQYF; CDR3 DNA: TGTGCCAGCGGGGGGGTCAGCTCCTACGAGCAGTACTTC
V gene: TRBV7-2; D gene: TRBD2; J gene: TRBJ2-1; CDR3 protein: CASSPTGGAAGLNEQFF; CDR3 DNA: TGTGCCAGCAGCCCAACCGGGGGGGCCGCTGGTTTAAATGAGCAGTTCTTC
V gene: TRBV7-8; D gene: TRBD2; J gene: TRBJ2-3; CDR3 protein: CASSLDGGRADTQYF; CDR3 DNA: TGTGCCAGCAGCTTAGACGGGGGGAGAGCAGATACGCAGTATTTT
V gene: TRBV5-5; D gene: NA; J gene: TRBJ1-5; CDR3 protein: CASSPLGSPSNQPQHF; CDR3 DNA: TGTGCCAGCAGCCCCCTGGGCAGTCCTAGCAATCAGCCCCAGCATTTT
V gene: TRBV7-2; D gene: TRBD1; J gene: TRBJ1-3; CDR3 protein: CASNDRGGVSGNTIYF; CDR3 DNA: TGTGCCAGCAACGACAGGGGAGGGGTCTCTGGAAACACCATATATTTT
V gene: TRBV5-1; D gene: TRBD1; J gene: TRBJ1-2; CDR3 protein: CASSLEAGDRAGGYTF; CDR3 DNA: TGCGCCAGCAGCCTCGAGGCCGGGGACAGGGCGGGTGGCTACACCTTC